This TCR beta chain was observed in a study of blood T cells in healthy people across ages. This clonotype was detected a few times. Its antigen is undetermined. General study findings and limits: Compared with aged donors, long-lived donors showed fewer expanded clones, suggesting selection.

PCR was performed a second time for about 6 to 11 cycles using a sample-barcoded 5' primer and a J-beta primer mix. TCRdb recomputed calls from the 5' RACE reads with MiXCR, one row per CDR3 protein. The sample has some 1.1 million distinct CDR3 sequences; more than 30% are singletons. Aged roughly 6 to 90, donors were systemically healthy Caucasians from Russia. Each sample yielded at least 6 micrograms of PBMC total RNA. This CDR3 comprises 13 residues. The ends were cut back, 1 base at V and 10 bases at J, with 16 bases in the middle. The germline CDR1 and CDR2 sequences are DFQATT and SNEGSKA (reference sequence).

Sequencing was performed on blood. J is TRBJ1-1 and V is TRBV20-1; D is perhaps TRBD1 (5 bases). This sequence was found in a man younger than 35 in good health. CDR3 nucleotide sequence: TGCAGTGCTAGAGCTCAGGGCCTGGGAGGAGCTTTCTTT. This codes for CSARAQGLGGAFF.